Described below is a single T cell receptor beta chain sequence and its context. Its antigen is unknown. The data were obtained in a study of somatic mutations in cytotoxic T cells in rheumatoid arthritis. Study-wide context: T-cell populations stained with V beta antibodies were in some cases flow-sorted at nearly 100% purity, including V beta1+ cells that were sequenced for TCRB.

TCRdb's table, derived via immunoSEQ multiplex PCR, lists solely in-frame clones and lacks some. Among 12,000 or so clones listed, roughly 70% were seen once. The V end lost 0 bases, the J end lost 0 bases, and 6 bases lay between the germline ends. The CDR3 covers 14 residues. CDR1 and CDR2 (germline): GTSNPN, SVGIG (reference sequence). Study findings and constraints: Rheumatoid arthritis patients were compared with age-matched healthy controls, and their CD8+ T-cell clonality did not differ significantly.

Specimen: CD8+ T cells sorted from blood. This chain uses TRBV30 with TRBJ1-3; D call uncertain. This sequence was found in a man between 65 and 85 years old in good health. The CDR3 reads CAWSVRSSGNTIYF. CDR3 nucleotide sequence: TGTGCCTGGAGTGTACGCAGCTCTGGAAACACCATATATTTT.